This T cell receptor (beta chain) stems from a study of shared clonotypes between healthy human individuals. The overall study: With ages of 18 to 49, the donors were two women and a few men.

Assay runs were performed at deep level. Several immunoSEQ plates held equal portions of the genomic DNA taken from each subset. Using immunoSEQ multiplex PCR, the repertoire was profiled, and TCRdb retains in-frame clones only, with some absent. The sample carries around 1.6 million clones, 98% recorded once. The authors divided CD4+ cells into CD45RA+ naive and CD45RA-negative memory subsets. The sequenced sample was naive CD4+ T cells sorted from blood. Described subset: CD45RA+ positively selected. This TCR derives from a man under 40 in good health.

The CDR3 sequence is CSVEGRQGDLALYEQYF. The CDR3 nucleotides read TGCAGCGTTGAGGGACGACAGGGGGATCTAGCGTTATACGAGCAGTACTTC. The chain combines TRBV29-1 with TRBJ2-7, with 9 bases that match TRBD1. This CDR3 contains 17 residues. The V segment lost 3 bases and the J segment 4 bases; nucleotides outside the gene matches: 16. Germline V gene sequence: CDR1 SQVTM, CDR2 ANQGSEA.